The clone carrying this TCR beta chain appeared a few times. The sample comes from a study of blood T cell repertoires in COVID-19. In the study overall: Samples came from the United States, Italy and Spain, spanning acute and convalescent COVID-19. Nucleic acid was either cDNA or gDNA, and it came from T cells, B-cell-depleted T cells, or PBMCs.

Generated by immunoSEQ multiplex PCR, the TCRdb table keeps only in-frame clones and is missing some. Here the sample spans roughly 260,000 clones, about 91% being singletons. Followed longitudinally, the Seattle patients had been enrolled during active infection. The germline gives CDR1 MNHEY, CDR2 SVGEGT. The CDR3 length is 15 residues. The V gene lost 2 bases and the J gene lost 3 bases, with 11 bases spanning the gap. The receptor was isolated from a person between 18 and 35 years old with COVID-19, enrolled during active disease. V usage is TRBV6-2 or TRBV6-3 and J usage is TRBJ2-1, with a possible D match to TRBD2 (6 bases). Sequencing input: peripheral blood. CDR3 sequence reads: CASSYTTGLYNEQFF. CDR3 bases: TGTGCCAGCAGTTACACAACGGGACTCTACAATGAGCAGTTCTTC.